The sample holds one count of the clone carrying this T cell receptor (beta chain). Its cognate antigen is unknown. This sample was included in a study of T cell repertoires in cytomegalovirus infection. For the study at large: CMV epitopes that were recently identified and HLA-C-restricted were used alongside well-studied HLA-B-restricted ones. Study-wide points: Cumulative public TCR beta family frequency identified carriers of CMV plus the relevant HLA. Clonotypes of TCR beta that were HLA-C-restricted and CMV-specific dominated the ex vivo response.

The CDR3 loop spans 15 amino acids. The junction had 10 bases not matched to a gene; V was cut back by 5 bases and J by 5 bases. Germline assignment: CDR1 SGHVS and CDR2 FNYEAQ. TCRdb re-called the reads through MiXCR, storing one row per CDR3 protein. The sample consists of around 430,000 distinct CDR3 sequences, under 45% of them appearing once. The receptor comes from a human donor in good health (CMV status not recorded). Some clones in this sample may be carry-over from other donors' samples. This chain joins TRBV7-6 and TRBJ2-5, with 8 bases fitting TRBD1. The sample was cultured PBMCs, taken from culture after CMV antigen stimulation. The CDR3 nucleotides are TGTGCCAGCAGCCAAAGCAGGGGGCGAGGGGAGACCCAGTACTTC. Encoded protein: CASSQSRGRGETQYF. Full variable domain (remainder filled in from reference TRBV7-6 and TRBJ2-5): GAGVSQSPRYKVTKRGQDVALRCDPISGHVSLYWYRQALGQGPEFLTYFNYEAQQDKSGLPNDRFSAERPEGSISTLTIQRTEQRDSAMYRCASSQSRGRGETQYFGPGTRLLVL.